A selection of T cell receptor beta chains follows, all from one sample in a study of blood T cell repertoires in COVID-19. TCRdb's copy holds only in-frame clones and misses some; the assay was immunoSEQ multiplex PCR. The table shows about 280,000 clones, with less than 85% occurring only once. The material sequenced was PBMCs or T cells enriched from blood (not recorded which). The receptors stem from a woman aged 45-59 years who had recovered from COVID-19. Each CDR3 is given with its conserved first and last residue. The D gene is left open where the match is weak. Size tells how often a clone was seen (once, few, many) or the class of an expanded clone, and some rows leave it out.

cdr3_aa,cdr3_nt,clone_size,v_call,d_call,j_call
CASSSGRSSGSYEQYF,TGTGCCAGCAGCTCAGGGAGGTCTAGCGGGTCCTACGAGCAGTACTTC,-,TRBV7-2,TRBD2,TRBJ2-7
CASSPKYLAGVWYEQYF,TGTGCCAGCTCACCAAAGTATCTAGCGGGAGTCTGGTACGAGCAGTACTTC,once,TRBV18,TRBD2,TRBJ2-7
CAWSGQDTEPQHF,TGTGCCTGGAGTGGACAGGACACTGAGCCCCAGCATTTT,few,TRBV30,-,TRBJ1-5
CASSLESGRTYEQYF,TGTGCCAGCAGCTTGGAAAGCGGGAGAACCTACGAGCAGTACTTC,-,TRBV5-4,TRBD2,TRBJ2-7
CASSPAGAWEKLFF,TGTGCCAGCTCACCAGCGGGGGCGTGGGAAAAACTGTTTTTT,-,TRBV18,-,TRBJ1-4
CASSFGTVNEGVAFF,TGTGCCAGCAGCTTCGGGACGGTCAATGAGGGGGTAGCTTTCTTT,-,TRBV5-4,-,TRBJ1-1
CASSLSGRGRDTQYF,TGTGCCAGCAGTTTAAGTGGTCGCGGCAGAGATACGCAGTATTTT,-,TRBV27,-,TRBJ2-3
CASREQGFISGANVLTF,TGTGCCAGCAGGGAACAGGGATTTATCTCTGGGGCCAACGTCCTGACTTTC,-,TRBV5-6,-,TRBJ2-6
CASSRIETRVTKNIQYF,TGTGCCAGCAGCCGGATTGAAACCAGGGTAACCAAAAACATTCAGTACTTC,-,TRBV5-5,-,TRBJ2-4
CASSLKFMASGKPGELFF,TGCGCCAGCAGCTTGAAATTCATGGCTAGCGGGAAACCCGGGGAGCTGTTTTTT,many,TRBV5-1,TRBD2,TRBJ2-2
CASRSGGPADLSGANVLTF,TGTGCCAGCAGGTCCGGGGGACCGGCGGATCTCTCAGGGGCCAACGTCCTGACTTTC,-,TRBV5-4,-,TRBJ2-6
CASSSRTVANYGYTF,TGTGCCAGCAGTTCCCGGACAGTAGCTAACTATGGCTACACCTTC,-,TRBV27,-,TRBJ1-2
CASSPGLADTQYF,TGTGCCAGCTCACCAGGACTAGCAGATACGCAGTATTTT,-,TRBV18,TRBD2,TRBJ2-3
CASSIGQGRFQPQHF,TGTGCCAGTAGTATTGGACAGGGAAGATTTCAGCCCCAGCATTTT,-,TRBV19,TRBD1,TRBJ1-5
CASSPEGTYEQYF,TGCGCCAGCAGCCCTGAGGGGACATACGAGCAGTACTTC,once,TRBV5-1,-,TRBJ2-7
CASSVVPGQKNYTF,TGTGCCAGCAGCGTCGTACCGGGACAGAAAAACTACACCTTC,-,TRBV5-4,TRBD1,TRBJ1-2
CASSREAGGMADTQYF,TGTGCCAGCTCCCGGGAAGCGGGGGGGATGGCAGATACGCAGTATTTT,-,TRBV3-1/TRBV3-2,TRBD2,TRBJ2-3
CASSKASWGPGELFF,TGTGCCAGCAGCAAAGCGAGCTGGGGGCCAGGGGAGCTGTTTTTT,-,TRBV21-1,-,TRBJ2-2
CASSPLAGDPGDTQYF,TGTGCCAGCAGCCCGTTAGCGGGGGACCCGGGAGATACGCAGTATTTT,-,TRBV3-1/TRBV3-2,TRBD2,TRBJ2-3
CASLSRWETEAFF,TGTGCCAGCCTTTCGAGATGGGAGACTGAAGCTTTCTTT,-,TRBV19,-,TRBJ1-1
CASRESGTGAYEQYF,TGTGCCAGCAGAGAATCCGGGACAGGCGCCTACGAGCAGTACTTC,-,TRBV5-6,TRBD1,TRBJ2-7
CASSLAGGPTDTQYF,TGTGCCAGCAGCTTAGCAGGGGGTCCCACAGATACGCAGTATTTT,-,TRBV7-6,-,TRBJ2-3
CASRLGGAYNEQFF,TGTGCCAGCAGACTCGGGGGGGCCTACAATGAGCAGTTCTTC,-,TRBV6-5,TRBD2,TRBJ2-1
CASSQGTSGRVEQFF,TGTGCCAGCAGCCAAGGGACTAGCGGGAGGGTCGAGCAGTTCTTC,-,TRBV3-1/TRBV3-2,TRBD2,TRBJ2-1
CASSLWQGVRNEQFF,TGCGCCAGCAGCTTGTGGCAGGGCGTGAGGAATGAGCAGTTCTTC,-,TRBV5-1,-,TRBJ2-1
CSVSGQNTEAFF,TGCAGCGTTTCCGGACAGAACACTGAAGCTTTCTTT,-,TRBV29-1,-,TRBJ1-1
CASSDGALPNTEAFF,TGTGCCAGCAGTGATGGGGCCTTACCCAACACTGAAGCTTTCTTT,-,TRBV6-1,-,TRBJ1-1
CASSLEVSNQPQHF,TGTGCCAGCAGCCTAGAAGTTAGCAATCAGCCCCAGCATTTT,-,TRBV28,-,TRBJ1-5
CASSFTTGARSPLHF,TGTGCCAGCAGCTTTACCACAGGGGCCCGATCACCCCTCCACTTT,-,TRBV7-2,TRBD1,TRBJ1-6
CASTRGGHTGELFF,TGTGCCAGTACGAGGGGGGGGCACACCGGGGAGCTGTTTTTT,-,TRBV3-1/TRBV3-2,-,TRBJ2-2
CASSPVGGISGNTIYF,TGTGCCAGCTCACCGGTCGGGGGTATCTCTGGAAACACCATATATTTT,-,TRBV18,-,TRBJ1-3
CASSLVRLAGGPDYNEQFF,TGTGCCAGCAGCTTGGTTAGACTAGCGGGAGGGCCTGATTACAATGAGCAGTTCTTC,-,TRBV5-4,TRBD2,TRBJ2-1
CASSRTRADTQYF,TGCGCCAGCAGCAGAACTCGAGCAGATACGCAGTATTTT,-,TRBV5-1,-,TRBJ2-3
CASSIRDRLNYEQYF,TGTGCCAGCAGCATCCGGGACAGACTTAACTACGAGCAGTACTTC,-,TRBV5-4,TRBD1,TRBJ2-7
CASTMEGRGQETQYF,TGCGCCAGCACTATGGAGGGGAGAGGACAAGAGACCCAGTACTTC,-,TRBV5-1,-,TRBJ2-5
CASSELWTGSYTEAFF,TGTGCCAGCAGTGAATTGTGGACAGGTTCTTACACTGAAGCTTTCTTT,-,TRBV6-1,TRBD1,TRBJ1-1
CASTPTGGAGANVLTF,TGTGCCAGCACCCCGACAGGGGGCGCTGGGGCCAACGTCCTGACTTTC,-,TRBV11-3,TRBD1,TRBJ2-6
CASSLWLQGRRYGYTF,TGTGCCAGCAGTTTATGGCTCCAGGGTAGAAGGTATGGCTACACCTTC,-,TRBV27,-,TRBJ1-2
CASSGQDNSYNEQFF,TGTGCCAGTAGTGGGCAAGACAACTCCTACAATGAGCAGTTCTTC,-,TRBV19,-,TRBJ2-1
CASSSGQGSYNEQFF,TGTGCCAGCAGCTCGGGACAGGGGTCCTACAATGAGCAGTTCTTC,-,TRBV7-3,TRBD1,TRBJ2-1
CASSSRLLAGAIHNEQFF,TGTGCCAGCAGCTCCCGGCTACTAGCGGGGGCGATTCACAATGAGCAGTTCTTC,-,TRBV7-2,TRBD2,TRBJ2-1
CASSFGTSTNNEQFF,TGTGCCAGCAGCTTCGGGACTAGCACCAACAATGAGCAGTTCTTC,-,TRBV7-6,TRBD2,TRBJ2-1
CASSDPGGNTGELFF,TGTGCCAGCAGTGATCCAGGGGGGAACACCGGGGAGCTGTTTTTT,-,TRBV25-1,TRBD1,TRBJ2-2
CASSQRSGSGENEKLFF,TGTGCCAGCAGCCAAAGGTCGGGCAGTGGGGAGAATGAAAAACTGTTTTTT,-,TRBV4-2,-,TRBJ1-4
CASSFRGTGQGDGYTF,TGTGCCAGCAGCTTCCGTGGTACGGGACAGGGGGATGGCTACACCTTC,-,TRBV5-5,TRBD1,TRBJ1-2